The 15 T cell receptor beta chains below all came from one sample that was sequenced in a study of CD8 T cells in ankylosing spondylitis. Study results and caveats: Made up of fewer than 10 highly homologous variants, a TCR beta motif appeared characteristic of ankylosing spondylitis blood.

Their recognized antigens are unknown. TCRdb reanalysed the 5' RACE reads using MiXCR and keeps one entry per CDR3 protein. This table holds over 400,000 distinct CDR3 sequences, roughly a quarter found once. Sequencing used blood, either unsorted or a sorted T cell fraction (not recorded which). These receptors were collected from a male donor with ankylosing spondylitis.

The table lists this clonotype with a few counts. The genes are TRBV19 and TRBJ1-1; TRBD1 aligns across 8 bases. From germline, CDR1 is LNHDA and CDR2 SQIVND (reference sequence). V lost 7 bases and J lost 10; bases outside the gene matches: 8. The CDR3 runs to 12 residues. CDR3 bases: TGTGCCAGTAACGGACAGGGATTCGGAGCTTTCTTT. This codes for CASNGQGFGAFF.

In its sample, this clonotype was seen a few times. The chain uses TRBV29-1 and TRBJ2-1, with 7 bases matching TRBD1. Germline CDR1 reads SQVTM; CDR2 reads ANQGSEA. V was pared by 4 bases and J by 12 bases, with 12 bases of the junction left unmatched. The CDR3 loop spans 13 amino acids. The CDR3 DNA reads TGCAGCGTTGGGTTCAGGGGGACCTACGTGCAGTTCTTC. This codes for CSVGFRGTYVQFF.

This clonotype occurred many times. The chain employs TRBV5-1 and TRBJ2-3; weak D call: TRBD2 (6 bases). This CDR3 is built from 15 residues. The germline V and J ends were trimmed by 0 bases and 4 bases, with 12 bases remaining between them. Germline CDR1 SGHRS, CDR2 YFSETQ. The CDR3 reads CASSLVGSRADTQYF. The CDR3 nucleotides are TGCGCCAGCAGCTTGGTCGGGAGTCGAGCAGATACGCAGTATTTT.

This clonotype was detected once. The rearrangement links TRBV11-2 to TRBJ2-1; tentative D call: TRBD1 (5 bases). Germline V CDR1 and CDR2: SGHAT, FQNNGV. CDR3 length equals 15 residues. The ends were cut back, 6 bases at V and 2 bases at J, with 14 bases in the middle. CDR3: CASRLTGQPYNEQFF. DNA of the CDR3: TGTGCCAGCAGATTAACTGGACAACCCTACAATGAGCAGTTCTTC.

This clonotype showed up just a few times. This chain uses TRBV4-2 with TRBJ1-2; 9 bases line up with TRBD1. Per germline, CDR1 LGHNA and CDR2 YNFKEQ. The V segment lost 1 base and the J segment 2 bases; nucleotides outside the gene matches: 2. The CDR3 has 15 amino acids. The CDR3 nucleotides are TGTGCCAGCAGCCAAGGGACAGGGGAGAACTATGGCTACACCTTC. Residues: CASSQGTGENYGYTF.

The chain employs TRBV7-2 and TRBJ1-1; no firm D call. The CDR3 consists of 13 residues. With 5 bases removed from V and 1 base from J, the gap between germline ends came to 8 bases. Germline-derived CDR1 and CDR2 are SGHTA and FQGNSA. CDR3 protein: CASSGRRNTEAFF. The CDR3 DNA is TGTGCCAGCAGCGGACGGCGGAACACTGAAGCTTTCTTT.

This clonotype was detected a few times. The chain recombines TRBV18 with TRBJ2-1; D gene unclear. The germline V and J ends were trimmed by 5 bases and 5 bases, with 7 bases remaining between them. The V gene's germline CDR1 is KGHSH and CDR2 LQKENI. This CDR3 has 12 residues. The CDR3, as DNA: TGTGCCAGCTCAGACGGCGACAATGAGCAGTTCTTC. It codes for CASSDGDNEQFF.

The chain joins TRBV2 to TRBJ2-2, with D unresolved. CDR3 size: 13 residues. Deletions cut 3 bases from V and 7 bases from J, with 9 bases between. Germline V gives CDR1 SNHLY, CDR2 FYNNEI. For the CDR3, the DNA is TGTGCCAGCAGTGACATTGGCGTCGGGGAGCTGTTTTTT. This encodes CASSDIGVGELFF.

This sequence joins TRBV5-1 and TRBJ2-7; 8 nucleotides align to TRBD2. The CDR3 is 15 amino acids. The ends lost 0 bases at V and 2 bases at J; junction bases unmatched: 4. Germline-derived CDR1 and CDR2 are SGHRS and YFSETQ. CDR3 sequence (DNA): TGCGCCAGCAGCTTGGTTATAGCGGGGACCTACGAGCAGTACTTC. This translates into CASSLVIAGTYEQYF.

The chain carries TRBV5-1 and TRBJ1-1; D perhaps matches TRBD1 (6 bases). This CDR3 region has 15 residues. V was cut by 4 bases and J by 6 bases, with 19 bases left in between. The germline V gene encodes CDR1 SGHRS and CDR2 YFSETQ. CDR3 sequence (DNA): TGCGCCAGCAGCATAACGCTAGGGGGAAGCGCTGAAGCTTTCTTT. Residues: CASSITLGGSAEAFF.

The gene calls are TRBV20-1 and TRBJ2-1; 10 nucleotides match TRBD1. Germline CDR1 DFQATT, CDR2 SNEGSKA (reference sequence). The length of the CDR3 is 14 residues. V lost 3 bases, J lost 6 bases, and 5 bases stayed unmatched. In DNA form, the CDR3 reads TGCAGTGCTAGGAAGACAGGGGGCCTCAATGAGCAGTTCTTC. This translates into CSARKTGGLNEQFF.

V is TRBV9 and J is TRBJ2-3; 9 bases are a match to TRBD2. Germline trimming cut 0 bases from V and 3 bases from J; bases unmatched to any gene: 2. This CDR3 has 15 amino acids. Germline V CDR1 and CDR2: SGDLS, YYNGEE. CDR3 DNA sequence: TGTGCCAGCAGCGTAGGTGCGGGAGGGACAGATACGCAGTATTTT. It translates to CASSVGAGGTDTQYF.

This chain uses TRBV12-3 or TRBV12-4 with TRBJ2-5, with 8 bases that match TRBD1. This CDR3 has 15 residues. J gave up 5 bases and V 6 bases, and 11 bases lay outside the gene matches. This CDR3 reads CASSPMDRVWETQYF. The CDR3 coding sequence is TGTGCCAGCAGCCCAATGGACAGGGTCTGGGAGACCCAGTACTTC.

This clonotype was seen at least ten times. This chain joins TRBV29-1 and TRBJ2-7, with D possibly matching TRBD2 (6 bases). The CDR3 is 15 amino acids. V was clipped by 6 bases and J by 1 base, with 19 bases between them. Germline V gives CDR1 SQVTM, CDR2 ANQGSEA. The CDR3 here is CSVMNGGERSYEQYV. In nucleotides, the CDR3 is TGCAGCGTAATGAACGGGGGAGAAAGGTCCTACGAGCAGTACGTC.

V is TRBV7-9 and J is TRBJ2-2; 8 bases line up with TRBD2. This CDR3 has 16 residues. V lost 2 bases to trimming and J lost 4 bases; unmatched junction nucleotides: 6. Germline V CDR1 and CDR2: SEHNR, FQNEAQ (reference sequence). The CDR3 loop is CASSLPPSGFTGELFF. CDR3 DNA: TGTGCCAGCAGCTTACCCCCTAGCGGGTTCACCGGGGAGCTGTTTTTT.